One TCR beta chain is described in this entry. The antigen is not known. This sample was included in a study of identifying expanded T cells in peripheral blood. Sequenced by immunoSEQ multiplex PCR; TCRdb stores in-frame clones only, minus some. Of roughly 82,000 clones in the sample, 70% to 90% were seen once. Collection occurred without any documented infections or immune events in donors. Germline-derived CDR1 and CDR2 are SQVTM and ANQGSEA. This CDR3 region has 15 residues. V was clipped by 1 base and J by 5 bases, with 14 bases between them. Whole-study results and caveats: Differentially abundant clones: around 1.2 between replicates, 16.4 at roughly 2 weeks, less than 20 at four.

J is TRBJ1-4 and V is TRBV29-1; TRBD1 is a possible D gene (6 bases). The TCR originated in a person between 18 and 75 years old in good health. Sequencing was performed on blood. The CDR3: CSVEVVGTGNEKLFF. In nucleotides, the CDR3 is TGCAGCGTTGAAGTGGTTGGAACAGGGAATGAAAAACTGTTTTTT.